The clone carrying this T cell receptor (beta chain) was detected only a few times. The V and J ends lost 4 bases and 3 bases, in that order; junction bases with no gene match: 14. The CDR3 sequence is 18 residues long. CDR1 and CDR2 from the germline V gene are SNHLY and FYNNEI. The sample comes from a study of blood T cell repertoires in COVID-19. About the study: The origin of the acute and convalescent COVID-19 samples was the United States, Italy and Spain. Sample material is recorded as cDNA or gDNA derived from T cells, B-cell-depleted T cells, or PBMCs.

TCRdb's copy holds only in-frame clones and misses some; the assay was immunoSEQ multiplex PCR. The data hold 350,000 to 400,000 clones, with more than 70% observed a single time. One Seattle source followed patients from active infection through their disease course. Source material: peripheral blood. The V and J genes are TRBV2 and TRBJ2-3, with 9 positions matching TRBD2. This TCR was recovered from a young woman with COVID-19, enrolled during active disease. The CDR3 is CASSAGSGRAEGTDTQYF. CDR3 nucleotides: TGTGCCAGCAGTGCGGGTAGCGGGAGAGCGGAGGGGACAGATACGCAGTATTTT.